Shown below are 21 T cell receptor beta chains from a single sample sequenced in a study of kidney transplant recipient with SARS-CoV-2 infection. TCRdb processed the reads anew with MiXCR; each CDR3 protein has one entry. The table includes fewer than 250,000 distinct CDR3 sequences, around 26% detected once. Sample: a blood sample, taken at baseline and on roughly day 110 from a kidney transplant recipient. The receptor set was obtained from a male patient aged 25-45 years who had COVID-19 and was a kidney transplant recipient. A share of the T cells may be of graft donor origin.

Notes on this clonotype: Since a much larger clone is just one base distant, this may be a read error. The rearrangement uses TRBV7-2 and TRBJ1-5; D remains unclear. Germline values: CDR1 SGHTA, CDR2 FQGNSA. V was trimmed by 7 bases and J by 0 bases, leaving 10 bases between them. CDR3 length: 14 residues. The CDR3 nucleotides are TGTGCCAGCAACAGACACGTTAGCAATCAGCCCCAGCATTTT. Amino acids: CASNRHVSNQPQHF.

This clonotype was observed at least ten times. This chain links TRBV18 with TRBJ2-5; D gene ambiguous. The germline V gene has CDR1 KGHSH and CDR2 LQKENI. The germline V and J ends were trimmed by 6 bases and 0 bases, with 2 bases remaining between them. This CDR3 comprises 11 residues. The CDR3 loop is CASSDQETQYF. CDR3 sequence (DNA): TGTGCCAGCTCCGACCAAGAGACCCAGTACTTC.

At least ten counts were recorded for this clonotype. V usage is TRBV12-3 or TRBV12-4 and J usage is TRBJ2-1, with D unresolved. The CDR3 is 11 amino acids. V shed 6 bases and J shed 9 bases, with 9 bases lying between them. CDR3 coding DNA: TGTGCCAGCAGAGAAAAGAGTGAGCAGTTCTTC. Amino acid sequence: CASREKSEQFF.

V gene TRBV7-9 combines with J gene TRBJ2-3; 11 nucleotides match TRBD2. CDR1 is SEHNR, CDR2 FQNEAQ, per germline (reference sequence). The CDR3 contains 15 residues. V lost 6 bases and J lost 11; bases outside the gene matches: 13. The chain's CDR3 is CASRSGTSGPYEQYF. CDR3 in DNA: TGTGCCAGCAGGTCCGGGACTAGCGGACCTTATGAGCAGTATTTT.

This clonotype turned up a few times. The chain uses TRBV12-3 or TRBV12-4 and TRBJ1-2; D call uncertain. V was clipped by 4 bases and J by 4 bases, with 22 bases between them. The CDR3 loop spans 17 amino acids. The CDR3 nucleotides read TGTGCCAGCAGTTGGGAAGGCACAGCAGGAAAGACCTATGGCTACACCTTC. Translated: CASSWEGTAGKTYGYTF.

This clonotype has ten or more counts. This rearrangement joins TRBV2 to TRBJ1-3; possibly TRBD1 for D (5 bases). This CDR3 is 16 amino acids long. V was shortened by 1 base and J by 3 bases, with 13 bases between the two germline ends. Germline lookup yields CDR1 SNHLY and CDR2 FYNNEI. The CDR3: CASSEGSGLDGNTIYF. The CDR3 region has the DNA TGTGCCAGCAGTGAAGGGTCAGGGCTAGATGGAAACACCATATATTTT.

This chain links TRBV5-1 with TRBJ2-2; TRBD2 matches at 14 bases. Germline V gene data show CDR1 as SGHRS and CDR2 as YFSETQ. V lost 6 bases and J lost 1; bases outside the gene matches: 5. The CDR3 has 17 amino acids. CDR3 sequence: CASKGLAGVWNTGELFF. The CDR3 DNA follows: TGCGCCAGCAAGGGACTAGCGGGAGTCTGGAACACCGGGGAGCTGTTTTTT.

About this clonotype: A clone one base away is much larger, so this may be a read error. The CDR3 DNA follows: TGTGCCAGCAGCTTAAATTCCGCCTACGAGCAGTACTTC. This sequence encodes CASSLNSAYEQYF. The chain links TRBV7-9 to TRBJ2-7; D gene uncertain. V was pared by 2 bases and J by 2 bases, with 7 bases between. Germline loops: CDR1 SEHNR, CDR2 FQNEAQ (reference sequence). The CDR3 totals 13 residues.

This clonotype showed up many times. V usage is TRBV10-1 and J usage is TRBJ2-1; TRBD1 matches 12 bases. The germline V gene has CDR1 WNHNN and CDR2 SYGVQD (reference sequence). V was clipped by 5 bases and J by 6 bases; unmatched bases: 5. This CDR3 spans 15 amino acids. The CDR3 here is CASSQPGQGANEQFF. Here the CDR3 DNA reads TGCGCCAGCAGTCAACCGGGACAGGGGGCCAATGAGCAGTTCTTC.

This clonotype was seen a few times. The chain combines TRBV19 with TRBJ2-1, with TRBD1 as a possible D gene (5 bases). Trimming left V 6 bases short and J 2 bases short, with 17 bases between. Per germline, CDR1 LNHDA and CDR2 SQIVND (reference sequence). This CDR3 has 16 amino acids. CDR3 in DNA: TGTGCCAGTAGCAGGGCTACAGGATACACCTACAATGAGCAGTTCTTC. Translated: CASSRATGYTYNEQFF.

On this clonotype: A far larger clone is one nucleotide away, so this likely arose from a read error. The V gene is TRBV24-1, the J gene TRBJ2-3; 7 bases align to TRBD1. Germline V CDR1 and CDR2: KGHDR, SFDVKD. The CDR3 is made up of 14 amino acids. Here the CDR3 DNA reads TGTGCCACCAGTGATCCAGGGGGAGTAGGGACCCGGTACTTC. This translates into CATSDPGGVGTRYF.

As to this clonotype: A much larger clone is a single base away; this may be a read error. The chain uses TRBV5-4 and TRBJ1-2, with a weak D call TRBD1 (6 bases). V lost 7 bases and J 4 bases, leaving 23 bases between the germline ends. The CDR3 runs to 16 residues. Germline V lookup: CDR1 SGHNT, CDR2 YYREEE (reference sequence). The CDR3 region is CASDRCVPGTTYGYTF. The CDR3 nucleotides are TGTGCCAGCGACAGGTGCGTACCAGGAACGACCTATGGCTACACCTTC.

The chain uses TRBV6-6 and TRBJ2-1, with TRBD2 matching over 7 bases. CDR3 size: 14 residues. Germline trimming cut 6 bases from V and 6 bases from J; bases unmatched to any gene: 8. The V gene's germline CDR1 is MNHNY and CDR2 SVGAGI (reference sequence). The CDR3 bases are TGTGCCAGCAGATACGACGGGACTACCAATGAGCAGTTCTTC. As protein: CASRYDGTTNEQFF.

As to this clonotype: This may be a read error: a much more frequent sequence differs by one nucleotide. DNA for the CDR3: TGTGCCAGCAATTTAGGGCTAGGGGGGGCCCAGGGCAGCGATGAGCAGTTCTTC. This translates into CASNLGLGGAQGSDEQFF. This rearrangement joins TRBV12-3 or TRBV12-4 to TRBJ2-1, with D tentatively TRBD2 (7 bases). This CDR3 spans 18 amino acids.

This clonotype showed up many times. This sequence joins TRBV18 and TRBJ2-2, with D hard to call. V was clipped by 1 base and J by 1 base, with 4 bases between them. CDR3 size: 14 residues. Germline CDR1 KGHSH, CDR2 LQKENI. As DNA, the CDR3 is TGTGCCAGCTCACCACAAGAGAACACCGGGGAGCTGTTTTTT. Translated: CASSPQENTGELFF.

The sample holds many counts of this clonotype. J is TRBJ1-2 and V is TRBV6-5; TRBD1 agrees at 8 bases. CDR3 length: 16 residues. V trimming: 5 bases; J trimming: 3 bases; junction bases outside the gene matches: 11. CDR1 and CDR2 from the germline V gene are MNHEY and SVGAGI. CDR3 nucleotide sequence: TGTGCCAGCAGTCTTACGCGGACAGGGTATGACTATGGCTACACCTTC. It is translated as CASSLTRTGYDYGYTF.

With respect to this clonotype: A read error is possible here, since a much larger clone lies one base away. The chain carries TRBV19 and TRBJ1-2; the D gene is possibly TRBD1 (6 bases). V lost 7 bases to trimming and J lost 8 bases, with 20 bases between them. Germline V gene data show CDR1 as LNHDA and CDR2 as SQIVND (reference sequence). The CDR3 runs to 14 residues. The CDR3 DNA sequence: TGTGCCAGTATGGTGGCGGCAGGGGCGAAAGGCTACACCTTC. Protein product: CASMVAAGAKGYTF.

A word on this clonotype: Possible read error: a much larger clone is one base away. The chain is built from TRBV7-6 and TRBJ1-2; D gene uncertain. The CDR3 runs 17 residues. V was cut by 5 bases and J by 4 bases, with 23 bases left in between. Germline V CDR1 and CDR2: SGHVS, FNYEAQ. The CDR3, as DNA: TGTGCCAGCAGCGGCTACGATGAATCTCGAAAGACCTATGGCTACACCTTC. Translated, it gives CASSGYDESRKTYGYTF.

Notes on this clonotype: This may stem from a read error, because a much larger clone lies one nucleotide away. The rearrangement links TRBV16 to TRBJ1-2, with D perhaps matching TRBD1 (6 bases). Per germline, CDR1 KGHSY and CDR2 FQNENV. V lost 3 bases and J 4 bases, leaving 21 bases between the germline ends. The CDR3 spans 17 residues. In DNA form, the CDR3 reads TGTGCCAGCAGCCACTCAGGGGTCGTTAGAAAGACCTATGGCTACACCTTC. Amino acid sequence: CASSHSGVVRKTYGYTF.

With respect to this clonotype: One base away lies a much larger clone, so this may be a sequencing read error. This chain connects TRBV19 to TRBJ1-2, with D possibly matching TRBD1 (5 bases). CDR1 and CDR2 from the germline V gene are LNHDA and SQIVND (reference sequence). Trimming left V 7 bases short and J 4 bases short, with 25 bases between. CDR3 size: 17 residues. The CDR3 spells CASNVARTNRKTYGYTF. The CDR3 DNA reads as TGTGCCAGTAATGTTGCCAGGACAAATCGAAAGACCTATGGCTACACCTTC.

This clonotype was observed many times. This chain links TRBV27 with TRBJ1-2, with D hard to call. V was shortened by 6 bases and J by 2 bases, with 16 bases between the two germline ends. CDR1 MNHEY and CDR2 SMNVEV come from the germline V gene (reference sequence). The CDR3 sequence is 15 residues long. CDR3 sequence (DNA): TGTGCCAGCAGCCCCACCGGGCCGAGGAACTATGGCTACACCTTC. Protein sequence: CASSPTGPRNYGYTF.